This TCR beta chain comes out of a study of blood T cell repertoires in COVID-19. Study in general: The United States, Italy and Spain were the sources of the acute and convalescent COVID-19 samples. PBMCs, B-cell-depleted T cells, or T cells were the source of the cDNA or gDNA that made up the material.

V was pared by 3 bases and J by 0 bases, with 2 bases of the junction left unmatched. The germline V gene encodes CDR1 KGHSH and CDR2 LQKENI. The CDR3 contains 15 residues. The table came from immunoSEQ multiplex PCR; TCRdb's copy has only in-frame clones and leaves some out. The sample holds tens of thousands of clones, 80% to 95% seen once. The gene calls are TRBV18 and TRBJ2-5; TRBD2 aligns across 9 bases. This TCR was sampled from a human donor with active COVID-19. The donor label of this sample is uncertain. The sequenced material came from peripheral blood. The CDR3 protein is CASSPRLADQETQYF. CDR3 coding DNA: TGTGCCAGCTCACCCCGACTAGCGGACCAAGAGACCCAGTACTTC.